This T cell receptor beta chain was identified during a study of CD8 T cells in ankylosing spondylitis. Quantitative molecular-barcoded 5'-RACE generated the TCR beta libraries. MiXCR, applied by TCRdb to the 5' RACE reads, yields one record per CDR3 protein. The sample comprises roughly 370,000 distinct CDR3 sequences, about a fifth of which are singletons, and approximately 16% rests with the top ten. The J segment lost 6 bases and the V segment lost 3 bases, leaving 11 bases of the junction unmatched. Germline loops: CDR1 SGHVS, CDR2 FNYEAQ. CDR3 length: 16 amino acids. Broader study findings: Among TCR beta sequences, a motif of eight highly homologous variants appeared characteristic of ankylosing spondylitis blood.

Remarks on this clonotype: Its antigen is undetermined.

The sequence derives from a male donor with ankylosing spondylitis. V is TRBV7-6 and J is TRBJ2-7; TRBD2 aligns across 10 bases. The sequencing sample was made of blood, either unsorted or a sorted T cell fraction (not recorded which). The CDR3 DNA is TGTGCCAGCAGCTTGGAAGCGGGAGGGCTCGTTTCCGAGCAGTACTTC. Amino acids: CASSLEAGGLVSEQYF.